A selection of T cell receptor beta chains follows, all from one sample in a study of control samples from healthy donors and cancer patients. Some clones are missing from TCRdb's copy, which holds only in-frame ones; the method was immunoSEQ multiplex PCR. The sample contains 150,000 or so clones, about 94% of which appear only once. Sequenced: blood. These receptors were taken from a woman aged 55-70 years in good health. Each CDR3 is given with its conserved first and last residue. A D gene is named only where the DNA matches it firmly. Clone size is stated in some rows and not others, as once, few, many or a class when expanded.

V gene: TRBV19; J gene: TRBJ1-6; D gene: -; clone size: -; CDR3 DNA: TGTGCCAGTAGTATCGGGATCTATAATTCACCCCTCCACTTT; CDR3 protein: CASSIGIYNSPLHF
V gene: TRBV12-5; J gene: TRBJ2-1; D gene: -; clone size: once; CDR3 DNA: TGTGCTAGTGGTTCCTCCCGCGGGGCCTACAATGAGCAGTTCTTC; CDR3 protein: CASGSSRGAYNEQFF
V gene: TRBV11-3; J gene: TRBJ2-7; D gene: -; clone size: -; CDR3 DNA: TGTGCCAGCAGCTTAGACCTCAACGAGCAGTACTTC; CDR3 protein: CASSLDLNEQYF
V gene: TRBV10-3; J gene: TRBJ1-2; D gene: -; clone size: -; CDR3 DNA: TGTGCCATCAGTGTTAAGAAGGAGTTTGGCTACACCTTC; CDR3 protein: CAISVKKEFGYTF
V gene: TRBV27; J gene: TRBJ2-7; D gene: -; clone size: -; CDR3 DNA: TGTGCCAGCAGTTCCAACCCCCTGTACGAGCAGTACTTC; CDR3 protein: CASSSNPLYEQYF
V gene: TRBV29-1; J gene: TRBJ1-1; D gene: -; clone size: once; CDR3 DNA: TGCAGCGTTGAAAACAGGGTTGGCACTGAAGCTTTCTTT; CDR3 protein: CSVENRVGTEAFF
V gene: TRBV6-2/TRBV6-3; J gene: TRBJ1-6; D gene: TRBD1; clone size: -; CDR3 DNA: TGTGCCAGCAGTTACCAATTGGCAGGGGGCAATTCACCCCTCCACTTT; CDR3 protein: CASSYQLAGGNSPLHF
V gene: TRBV27; J gene: TRBJ1-4; D gene: TRBD1; clone size: -; CDR3 DNA: TGTGCCAGCAGTCGACTGAGGGGGACAGCAACTAATGAAAAACTGTTTTTT; CDR3 protein: CASSRLRGTATNEKLFF
V gene: TRBV28; J gene: TRBJ2-3; D gene: TRBD2; clone size: -; CDR3 DNA: TGTGCCAGCAGTTTGGCTAGCGGGGGAAACACAGATACGCAGTATTTT; CDR3 protein: CASSLASGGNTDTQYF
V gene: TRBV6-5; J gene: TRBJ2-7; D gene: -; clone size: -; CDR3 DNA: TGTGCCAGCAGTTACGGGGCACTCACCTACGAGCAGTACTTC; CDR3 protein: CASSYGALTYEQYF
V gene: TRBV6-5; J gene: TRBJ1-2; D gene: TRBD1; clone size: -; CDR3 DNA: TGTGCCAGCAACCCGGGACAGGGAGGGTATGGCTACACCTTC; CDR3 protein: CASNPGQGGYGYTF
V gene: TRBV6-4; J gene: TRBJ1-1; D gene: TRBD1; clone size: -; CDR3 DNA: TGTGCCAGCAGCGGGGGACAGGGGGATAATGTAAGAATCGAAGCTTTCTTT; CDR3 protein: CASSGGQGDNVRIEAFF
V gene: TRBV4-1; J gene: TRBJ1-2; D gene: -; clone size: -; CDR3 DNA: TGCGCCAGCAGCCAAACGGGCCAGTACTATGGCTACACCTTC; CDR3 protein: CASSQTGQYYGYTF
V gene: TRBV7-9; J gene: TRBJ1-2; D gene: -; clone size: -; CDR3 DNA: TGTGCCAGCAGGTCAGGGGTCTATGGCTACACCTTC; CDR3 protein: CASRSGVYGYTF
V gene: TRBV29-1; J gene: TRBJ1-4; D gene: -; clone size: -; CDR3 DNA: TGCAGCGTTGAAGTGAATTGGGAAAAACTGTTTTTT; CDR3 protein: CSVEVNWEKLFF
V gene: TRBV5-1; J gene: TRBJ2-1; D gene: -; clone size: -; CDR3 DNA: TGCGCCAGCAGCTGGGGGGGCATAGACAATGAGCAGTTCTTC; CDR3 protein: CASSWGGIDNEQFF
V gene: TRBV19; J gene: TRBJ1-4; D gene: -; clone size: -; CDR3 DNA: TGTGCCAGTAGTAAGGAGGGAAAGGGAACTAATGAAAAACTGTTTTTT; CDR3 protein: CASSKEGKGTNEKLFF
V gene: TRBV7-7; J gene: TRBJ2-1; D gene: -; clone size: -; CDR3 DNA: TGTGCTAGCAGCGTAAAACAGGGCCCCTTCAATGAGCAGTTCTTC; CDR3 protein: CASSVKQGPFNEQFF
V gene: TRBV10-2; J gene: TRBJ1-5; D gene: TRBD1; clone size: -; CDR3 DNA: TGCGCCAGCAGTGTTGGGGGACAGAATCAGCCCCAGCATTTT; CDR3 protein: CASSVGGQNQPQHF
V gene: TRBV25-1; J gene: TRBJ1-3; D gene: TRBD1; clone size: -; CDR3 DNA: TGTGCCAGCAGTGACGTAGGGACAGGCCTCTCTGGAAACACCATATATTTT; CDR3 protein: CASSDVGTGLSGNTIYF
V gene: TRBV5-1; J gene: TRBJ1-1; D gene: -; clone size: many; CDR3 DNA: TGCGCCAGCAGCTTGGGGCTCGGGTCGACGCGGGAAGCTTTCTTT; CDR3 protein: CASSLGLGSTREAFF
V gene: TRBV18; J gene: TRBJ1-2; D gene: -; clone size: -; CDR3 DNA: TGTGCCAGCTCACCTGACAGCTCGGGAGGCTACACCTTC; CDR3 protein: CASSPDSSGGYTF
V gene: TRBV20-1; J gene: TRBJ2-3; D gene: TRBD1; clone size: -; CDR3 DNA: TGCAGTGCTAGTGGCAGGGGGAAGAGGAAAGATACGCAGTATTTT; CDR3 protein: CSASGRGKRKDTQYF
V gene: TRBV20-1; J gene: TRBJ2-7; D gene: -; clone size: -; CDR3 DNA: TGCAGTGCTAGAGACACCTACGAGCAGTACTTC; CDR3 protein: CSARDTYEQYF
V gene: TRBV7-2; J gene: TRBJ2-5; D gene: -; clone size: -; CDR3 DNA: TGTGCCAGCAGCTTTGGTGGGGGGGCCCGCCCCTCGACCCAGTACTTC; CDR3 protein: CASSFGGGARPSTQYF
V gene: TRBV12-3/TRBV12-4; J gene: TRBJ1-1; D gene: TRBD1; clone size: -; CDR3 DNA: TGTGCCAGCAGTTTAGGGACAGGGGCTTTCTTT; CDR3 protein: CASSLGTGAFF
V gene: TRBV5-4; J gene: TRBJ1-2; D gene: -; clone size: few; CDR3 DNA: TGTGCCAGCAGCTTGGTCCTCGGGGCAGCTAACTATGGCTACACCTTC; CDR3 protein: CASSLVLGAANYGYTF
V gene: TRBV6-2/TRBV6-3; J gene: TRBJ2-2; D gene: -; clone size: -; CDR3 DNA: TGTGCCAGCAGTGTCTGGATGAACACCGGGGAGCTGTTTTTT; CDR3 protein: CASSVWMNTGELFF
V gene: TRBV6-5; J gene: TRBJ2-7; D gene: TRBD2; clone size: -; CDR3 DNA: TGTGCCAGCACTAACTTAGCGGGGCACGAGCAGTACTTC; CDR3 protein: CASTNLAGHEQYF
V gene: TRBV6-2/TRBV6-3; J gene: TRBJ2-7; D gene: TRBD2; clone size: -; CDR3 DNA: TGTGCCAGCAGTTGGGGGGGTATCTACGAGCAGTACTTC; CDR3 protein: CASSWGGIYEQYF
V gene: TRBV15; J gene: TRBJ1-2; D gene: -; clone size: -; CDR3 DNA: TGTGCCACCAGCAGAGATCCGGGGGACTATGGCTACACCTTC; CDR3 protein: CATSRDPGDYGYTF
V gene: TRBV29-1; J gene: TRBJ2-2; D gene: -; clone size: -; CDR3 DNA: TGCAGCGTTGAAGATCGAGGGCGGGGCACCGGGGAGCTGTTTTTT; CDR3 protein: CSVEDRGRGTGELFF
V gene: TRBV29-1; J gene: TRBJ1-2; D gene: TRBD1; clone size: -; CDR3 DNA: TGCAGCGTTCAACCCGGGACAGCCAGCTATGGCTACACCTTC; CDR3 protein: CSVQPGTASYGYTF